This entry concerns a single T cell receptor (beta chain). Its antigen is undetermined. The source of the sample is a study of cytomegalovirus exposure and HLA in healthy donors. The V segment lost 0 bases and the J segment 0 bases; nucleotides outside the gene matches: 9. The CDR3 consists of 18 residues. Per germline, CDR1 SGHRS and CDR2 YFSETQ. PCR primers comprised 60 Vbeta and 13 Jbeta primers. Profiled with immunoSEQ multiplex PCR; TCRdb holds only in-frame clones, not every one. The table records about 190,000 clones, over 75% of them present only once. Study outcomes and limitations: A few of the chains that were CMV-associated were confirmed in vitro to be specific for CMV antigens.

The chain has TRBV5-1 and TRBJ2-3; 8 nucleotides align to TRBD2. The clonotype was recovered from a man aged 40-55 years in good health and CMV-seropositive. The material sequenced was PBMCs. This CDR3 reads CASSLAPFSGGSTDTQYF. In DNA form, the CDR3 reads TGCGCCAGCAGCTTGGCCCCTTTTTCGGGGGGGAGCACAGATACGCAGTATTTT.